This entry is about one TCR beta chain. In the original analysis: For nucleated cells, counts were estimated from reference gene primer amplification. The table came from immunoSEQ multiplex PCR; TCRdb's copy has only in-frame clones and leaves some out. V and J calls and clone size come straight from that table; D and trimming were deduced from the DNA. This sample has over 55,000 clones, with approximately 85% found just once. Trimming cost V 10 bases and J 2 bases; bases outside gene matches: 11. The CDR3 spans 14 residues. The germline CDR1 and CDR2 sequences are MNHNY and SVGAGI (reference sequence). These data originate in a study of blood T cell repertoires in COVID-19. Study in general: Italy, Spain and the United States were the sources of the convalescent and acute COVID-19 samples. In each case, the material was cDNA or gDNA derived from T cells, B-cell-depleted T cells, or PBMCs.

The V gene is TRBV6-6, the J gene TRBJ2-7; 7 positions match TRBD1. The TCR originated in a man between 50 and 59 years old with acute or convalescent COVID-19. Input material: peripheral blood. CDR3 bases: TGTGCCACAACAAGGGGAACAGGGGCCTACGAGCAGTACTTC. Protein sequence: CATTRGTGAYEQYF.